A selection of T cell receptor beta chains follows, all from one sample in a study of blood T cell repertoires in COVID-19. TCRdb keeps only in-frame clones here, not all; method: immunoSEQ multiplex PCR. The sample has some 250,000 clones; around four fifths are singletons. Material: peripheral blood. The receptor set was obtained from a man in his forties with acute or convalescent COVID-19. Both conserved end residues are part of each CDR3. A D gene is named only where the DNA matches it firmly. Clone size is given for some rows only: seen once, a few or many times, or a class if the clone is expanded.

abundance,v_gene,j_gene,d_gene,CDR3nt,CDR3aa
.,TRBV19,TRBJ2-1,.,TGTGCCAGTAGTCTTCGGGACACCAACTACAATGAGCAGTTCTTC,CASSLRDTNYNEQFF
.,TRBV11-1,TRBJ1-2,.,TGTGCCAGCAGCTTACCGGGGTACTATGGCTACACCTTC,CASSLPGYYGYTF
.,TRBV5-4,TRBJ2-3,.,TGTGCCAGCAGCTTTGTACAGGGATCGGGCACAGATACGCAGTATTTT,CASSFVQGSGTDTQYF
.,TRBV27,TRBJ1-2,TRBD1,TGTGCCAGCAGTACCGACAGGGGCCGGAGCTATGGCTACACCTTC,CASSTDRGRSYGYTF
once,TRBV5-1,TRBJ2-1,TRBD2,TGCGCCAGCAGCCCTCCGGGACTAGCGGGAGTCAATGAGCAGTTCTTC,CASSPPGLAGVNEQFF
.,TRBV7-2,TRBJ1-5,.,TGTGCCAGCAGCTTAGCTTTTGGGGGGAATAGCAATCAGCCCCAGCATTTT,CASSLAFGGNSNQPQHF
many,TRBV6-2/TRBV6-3,TRBJ2-2,.,TGTGCCAGCAGTTACTTGGGATCCGGGAGCACCGGGGAGCTGTTTTTT,CASSYLGSGSTGELFF
.,TRBV25-1,TRBJ2-7,TRBD2,TGTGCCAGCGAGACTAGCGGGAGTACCTACGAGCAGTACTTC,CASETSGSTYEQYF
few,TRBV19,TRBJ2-2,.,TGTGCCAGTAGCCAGACTAGATTCCCTTCGAACACCGGGGAGCTGTTTTTT,CASSQTRFPSNTGELFF
.,TRBV7-9,TRBJ1-2,TRBD1,TGTGCCAGCAGCTTAGTGGGACAGGAGAGATATGGCTACACCTTC,CASSLVGQERYGYTF
.,TRBV18,TRBJ2-1,TRBD2,TGTGCCAGCTCACCAACGAGCGGGAGCGCTGTGGAGCAGTTCTTC,CASSPTSGSAVEQFF
few,TRBV21-1,TRBJ2-3,.,TGTGCCAGCGGCGACGAGCGTAGCAGCACAGATACGCAGTATTTT,CASGDERSSTDTQYF
.,TRBV7-6,TRBJ2-1,TRBD2,TGTGCCAGCAGCTTATCAGGGGCAGCCGGGCTAGCGGGTTACAATGAGCAGTTCTTC,CASSLSGAAGLAGYNEQFF
.,TRBV28,TRBJ2-7,.,TGTGCCAGCAGTAGCCAGGGGACCTACGAGCAGTACTTC,CASSSQGTYEQYF
.,TRBV7-9,TRBJ1-1,TRBD1,TGTGCCAGCAGCGGACAGGACAGGTCTAAAGCTTTCTTT,CASSGQDRSKAFF
few,TRBV19,TRBJ2-7,TRBD2,TGTGCCAGTAGTATTCTTAGCGGGAGTGAGCAGTACTTC,CASSILSGSEQYF
.,TRBV23-1,TRBJ2-2,TRBD1,TGCGCCAGCAGTCAATATCACTGGGACAGGGGGCCCACCGGGGAGCTGTTTTTT,CASSQYHWDRGPTGELFF
.,TRBV7-2,TRBJ1-2,TRBD1,TGTGCCAGCAGCTTAGATACGGGACAGCGCTACTATGGCTACACCTTC,CASSLDTGQRYYGYTF
few,TRBV7-2,TRBJ2-3,.,TGTGCCAGCAGCCCGGGGGGGACAGACCGCGATACGCAGTATTTT,CASSPGGTDRDTQYF
.,TRBV10-3,TRBJ2-7,.,TGTGCCATCAGTGCCGGACAGTACGAGCAGTACTTC,CAISAGQYEQYF
.,TRBV19,TRBJ1-2,.,TGTGCCAGTACGGGAAAAGGGCGAGACTATGGCTACACCTTC,CASTGKGRDYGYTF
.,TRBV18,TRBJ2-5,TRBD1,TGTGCCAGCTCACCACCCGGGACAGTAGAGACCCAGTACTTC,CASSPPGTVETQYF
once,TRBV2,TRBJ2-5,TRBD2,TGTGCCAGCAGCCTGGGACTAGCGGGCGGCGAGACCCAGTACTTC,CASSLGLAGGETQYF
.,TRBV12-3/TRBV12-4,TRBJ1-4,.,TGTGCCAGCAGCAGGGGATTGGGTGAAAAACTGTTTTTT,CASSRGLGEKLFF
.,TRBV9,TRBJ2-5,TRBD2,TGTGCCAGCAGCGAGGGACTAAGAGCAGAGACCCAGTACTTC,CASSEGLRAETQYF
.,TRBV9,TRBJ1-3,.,TGTGCCAGCACCATCGGGGTAGGAAACACCATATATTTT,CASTIGVGNTIYF
.,TRBV3-1/TRBV3-2,TRBJ2-7,.,TGTGCCAGCAGCCAAGAAGAGAGTACAGGTAAAGACGAGCAGTACTTC,CASSQEESTGKDEQYF